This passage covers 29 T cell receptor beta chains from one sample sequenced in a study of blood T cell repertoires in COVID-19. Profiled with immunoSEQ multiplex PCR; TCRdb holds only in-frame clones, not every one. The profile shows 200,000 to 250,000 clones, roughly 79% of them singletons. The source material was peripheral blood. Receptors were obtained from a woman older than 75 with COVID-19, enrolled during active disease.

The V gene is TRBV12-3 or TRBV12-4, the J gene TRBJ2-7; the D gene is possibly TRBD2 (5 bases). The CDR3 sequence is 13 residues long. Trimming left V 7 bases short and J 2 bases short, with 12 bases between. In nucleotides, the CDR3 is TGTGCCAGCAAGAGGGAGACGGCCTACGAGCAGTACTTC. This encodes CASKRETAYEQYF.

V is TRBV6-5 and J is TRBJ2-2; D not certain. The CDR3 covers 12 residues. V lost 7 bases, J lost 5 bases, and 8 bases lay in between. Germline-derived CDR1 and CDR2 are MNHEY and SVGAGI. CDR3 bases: TGTGCCAGCATCTCGTCGACCGGGGAGCTGTTTTTT. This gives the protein CASISSTGELFF.

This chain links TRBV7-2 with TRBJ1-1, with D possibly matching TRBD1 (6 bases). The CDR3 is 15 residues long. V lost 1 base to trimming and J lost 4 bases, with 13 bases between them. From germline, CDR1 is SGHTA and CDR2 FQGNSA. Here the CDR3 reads CASSLGPQGSTEAFF. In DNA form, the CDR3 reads TGTGCCAGCAGCTTAGGTCCGCAGGGGAGCACTGAAGCTTTCTTT.

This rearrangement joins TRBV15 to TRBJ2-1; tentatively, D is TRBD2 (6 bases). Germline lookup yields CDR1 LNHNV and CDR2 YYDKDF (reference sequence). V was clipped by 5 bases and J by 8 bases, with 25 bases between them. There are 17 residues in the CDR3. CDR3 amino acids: CATSRHKGLARGYEQFF. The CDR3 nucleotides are TGTGCCACCAGCCGCCATAAAGGGCTAGCGAGAGGCTATGAGCAGTTCTTC. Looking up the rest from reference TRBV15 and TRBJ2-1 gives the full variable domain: DAMVIQNPRYQVTQFGKPVTLSCSQTLNHNVMYWYQQKSSQAPKLLFHYYDKDFNNEADTPDNFQSRRPNTSFCFLDIRSPGLGDTAMYLCATSRHKGLARGYEQFFGPGTRLTVL.

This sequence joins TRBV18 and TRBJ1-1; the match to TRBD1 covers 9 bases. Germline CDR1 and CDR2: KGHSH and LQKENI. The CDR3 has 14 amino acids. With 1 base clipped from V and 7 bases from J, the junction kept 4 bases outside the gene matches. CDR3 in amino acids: CASSPLDRGNEAFF. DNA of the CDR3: TGTGCCAGCTCACCACTAGACAGGGGGAATGAAGCTTTCTTT.

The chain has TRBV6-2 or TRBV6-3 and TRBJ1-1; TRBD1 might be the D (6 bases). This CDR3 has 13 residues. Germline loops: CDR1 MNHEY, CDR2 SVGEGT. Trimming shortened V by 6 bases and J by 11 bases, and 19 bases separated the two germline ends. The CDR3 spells CASSPRQGTHAFF. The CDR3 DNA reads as TGTGCCAGCAGCCCTAGGCAGGGGACCCACGCTTTCTTT.

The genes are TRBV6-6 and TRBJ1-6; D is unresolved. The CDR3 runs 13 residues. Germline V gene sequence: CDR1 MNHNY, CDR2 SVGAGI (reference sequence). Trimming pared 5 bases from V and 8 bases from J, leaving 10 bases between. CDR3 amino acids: CASSSRGDSPLHF. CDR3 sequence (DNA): TGTGCCAGCAGTAGTCGTGGAGATTCACCCCTCCACTTT.

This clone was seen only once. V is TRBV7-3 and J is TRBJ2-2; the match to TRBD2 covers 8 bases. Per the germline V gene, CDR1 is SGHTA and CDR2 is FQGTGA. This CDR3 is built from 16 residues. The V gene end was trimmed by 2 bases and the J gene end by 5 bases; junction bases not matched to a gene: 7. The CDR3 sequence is CASSLSPGGPTGELFF. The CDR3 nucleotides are TGTGCCAGCAGCTTATCCCCGGGAGGGCCTACCGGGGAGCTGTTTTTT.

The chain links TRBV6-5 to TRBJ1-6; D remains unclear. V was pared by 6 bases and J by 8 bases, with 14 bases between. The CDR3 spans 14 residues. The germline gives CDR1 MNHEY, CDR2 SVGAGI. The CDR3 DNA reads TGTGCCAGCAGCCCCGGGGTCAGCTATTCACCCCTCCACTTT. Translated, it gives CASSPGVSYSPLHF.

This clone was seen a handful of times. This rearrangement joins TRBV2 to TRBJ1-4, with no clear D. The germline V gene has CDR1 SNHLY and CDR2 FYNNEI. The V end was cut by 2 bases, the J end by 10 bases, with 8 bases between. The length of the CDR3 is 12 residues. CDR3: CASSEQDGKLFF. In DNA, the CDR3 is TGTGCCAGCAGTGAACAGGATGGAAAACTGTTTTTT.

This CDR3 is CASSQGPGSGSYEQYF. In DNA form, the CDR3 reads TGCGCCAGCAGCCAAGGCCCGGGGTCGGGATCCTACGAGCAGTACTTC. The chain carries TRBV4-1 and TRBJ2-7; TRBD2 is a possible D gene (5 bases). Germline V lookup: CDR1 MGHRA, CDR2 YSYEKL. Trimming pared 1 base from V and 1 base from J, leaving 14 bases between. This CDR3 contains 16 residues.

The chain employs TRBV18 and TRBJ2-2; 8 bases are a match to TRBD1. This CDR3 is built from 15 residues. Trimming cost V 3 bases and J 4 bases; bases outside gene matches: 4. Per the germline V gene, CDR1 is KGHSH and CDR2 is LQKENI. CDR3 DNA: TGTGCCAGCTCACCTACTACAGGGGGCACCGGGGAGCTGTTTTTT. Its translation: CASSPTTGGTGELFF.

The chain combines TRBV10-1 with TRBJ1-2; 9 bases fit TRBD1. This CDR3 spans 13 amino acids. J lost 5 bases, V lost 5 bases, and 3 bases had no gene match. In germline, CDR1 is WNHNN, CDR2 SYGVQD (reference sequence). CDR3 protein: CASSRDRVYGYTF. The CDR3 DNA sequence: TGCGCCAGCAGTAGGGACAGGGTTTATGGCTACACCTTC.

In nucleotides, the CDR3 is TGTGCCAGCAGTTTTGGCACTAGCGGGAGCCGCGAGCAGTACTTC. Amino acids: CASSFGTSGSREQYF. V and J are TRBV28 and TRBJ2-7, with 11 nucleotides matching TRBD2. The germline gives CDR1 MDHEN, CDR2 SYDVKM. With V trimmed by 3 bases and J by 6 bases, 7 bases remained unmatched. The CDR3 length is 15 residues.

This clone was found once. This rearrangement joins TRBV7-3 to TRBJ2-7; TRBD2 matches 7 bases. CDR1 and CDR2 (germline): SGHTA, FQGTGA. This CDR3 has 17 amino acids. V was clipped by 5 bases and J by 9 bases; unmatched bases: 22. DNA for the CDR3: TGTGCCAGCAGCAGGGGAGGGCTAGGAGGGGTTTTTAGCCGGCAGTACTTC. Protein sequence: CASSRGGLGGVFSRQYF.

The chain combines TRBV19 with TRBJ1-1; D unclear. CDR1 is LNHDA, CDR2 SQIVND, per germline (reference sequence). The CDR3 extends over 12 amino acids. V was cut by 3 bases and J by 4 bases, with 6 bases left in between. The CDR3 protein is CASSMRVTEAFF. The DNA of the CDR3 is TGTGCCAGTAGTATGCGCGTCACTGAAGCTTTCTTT.

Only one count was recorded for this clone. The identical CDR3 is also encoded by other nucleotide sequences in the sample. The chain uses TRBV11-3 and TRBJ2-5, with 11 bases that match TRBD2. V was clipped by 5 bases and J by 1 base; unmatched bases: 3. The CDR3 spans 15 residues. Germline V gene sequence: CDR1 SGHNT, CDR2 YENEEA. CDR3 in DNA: TGTGCCAGCAGCCCAGGGACTAGCGGCCAAGAGACCCAGTACTTC. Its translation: CASSPGTSGQETQYF.

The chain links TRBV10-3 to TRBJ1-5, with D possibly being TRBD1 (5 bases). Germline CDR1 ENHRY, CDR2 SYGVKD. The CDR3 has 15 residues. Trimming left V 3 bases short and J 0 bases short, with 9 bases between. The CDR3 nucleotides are TGTGCCATCAGTGAAGGGGTTTATAGCAATCAGCCCCAGCATTTT. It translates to CAISEGVYSNQPQHF.

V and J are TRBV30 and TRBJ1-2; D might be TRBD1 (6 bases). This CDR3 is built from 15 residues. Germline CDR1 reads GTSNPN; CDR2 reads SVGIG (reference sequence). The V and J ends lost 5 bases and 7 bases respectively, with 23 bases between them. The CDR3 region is CAWVISGGESGGYTF. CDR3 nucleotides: TGTGCCTGGGTAATCTCGGGGGGCGAAAGCGGTGGCTACACCTTC.

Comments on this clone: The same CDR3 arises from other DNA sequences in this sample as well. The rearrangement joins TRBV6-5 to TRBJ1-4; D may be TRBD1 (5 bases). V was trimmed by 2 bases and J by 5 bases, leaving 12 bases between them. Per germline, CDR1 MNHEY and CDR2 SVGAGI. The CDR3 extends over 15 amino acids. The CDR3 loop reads CASSYVQGGNEKLFF. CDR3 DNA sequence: TGTGCCAGCAGTTACGTGCAGGGAGGGAATGAAAAACTGTTTTTT.

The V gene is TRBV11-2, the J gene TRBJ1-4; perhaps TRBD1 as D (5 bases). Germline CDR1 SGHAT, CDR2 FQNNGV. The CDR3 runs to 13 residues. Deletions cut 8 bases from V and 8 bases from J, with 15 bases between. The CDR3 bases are TGTGCCAGCCGGGGGGGACCCCTCGAAAAACTGTTTTTT. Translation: CASRGGPLEKLFF.

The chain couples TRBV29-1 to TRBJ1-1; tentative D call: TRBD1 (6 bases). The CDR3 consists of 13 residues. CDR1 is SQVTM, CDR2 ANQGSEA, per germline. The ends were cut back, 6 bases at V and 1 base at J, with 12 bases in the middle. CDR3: CSVDRLRNTEAFF. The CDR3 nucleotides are TGCAGCGTCGACAGGTTAAGGAACACTGAAGCTTTCTTT.

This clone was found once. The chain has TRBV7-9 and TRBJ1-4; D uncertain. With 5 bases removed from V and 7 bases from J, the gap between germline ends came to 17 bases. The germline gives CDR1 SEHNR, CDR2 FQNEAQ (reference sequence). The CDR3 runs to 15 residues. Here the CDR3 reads CASSPAQLGGEKLFF. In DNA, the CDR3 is TGTGCCAGCAGCCCCGCCCAACTAGGAGGTGAAAAACTGTTTTTT.

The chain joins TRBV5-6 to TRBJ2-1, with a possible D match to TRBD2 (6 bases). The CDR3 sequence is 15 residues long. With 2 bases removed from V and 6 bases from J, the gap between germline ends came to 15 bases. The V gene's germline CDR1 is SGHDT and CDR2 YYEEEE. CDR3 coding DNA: TGTGCCAGCAGCTTTGGGACTCCAAACCTCAATGAGCAGTTCTTC. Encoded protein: CASSFGTPNLNEQFF.

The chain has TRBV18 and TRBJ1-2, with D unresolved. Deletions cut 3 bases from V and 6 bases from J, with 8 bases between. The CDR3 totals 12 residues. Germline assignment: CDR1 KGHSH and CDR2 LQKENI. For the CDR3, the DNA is TGTGCCAGCTCACCCCAAACAGATGGCTACACCTTC. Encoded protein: CASSPQTDGYTF.

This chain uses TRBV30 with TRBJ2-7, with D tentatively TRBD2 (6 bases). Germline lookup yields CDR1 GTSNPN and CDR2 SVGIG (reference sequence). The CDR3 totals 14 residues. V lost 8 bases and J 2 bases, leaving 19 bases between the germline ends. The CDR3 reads CAGGVGVPPYEQYF. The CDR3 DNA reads TGTGCCGGAGGGGTGGGAGTGCCCCCCTACGAGCAGTACTTC.

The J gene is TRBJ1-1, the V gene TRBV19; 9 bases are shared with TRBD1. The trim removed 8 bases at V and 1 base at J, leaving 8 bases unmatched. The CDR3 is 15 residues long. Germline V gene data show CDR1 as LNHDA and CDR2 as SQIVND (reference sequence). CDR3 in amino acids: CASRSLDRGNTEAFF. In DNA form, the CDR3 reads TGTGCCAGTCGAAGTCTGGACAGGGGGAACACTGAAGCTTTCTTT.

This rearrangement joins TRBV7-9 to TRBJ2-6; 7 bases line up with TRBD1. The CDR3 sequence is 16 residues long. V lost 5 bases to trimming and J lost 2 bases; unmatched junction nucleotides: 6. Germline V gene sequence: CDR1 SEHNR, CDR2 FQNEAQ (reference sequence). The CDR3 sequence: CASSLGQRAGANVLTF. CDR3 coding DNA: TGTGCCAGCAGCCTGGGACAGCGAGCTGGGGCCAACGTCCTGACTTTC.

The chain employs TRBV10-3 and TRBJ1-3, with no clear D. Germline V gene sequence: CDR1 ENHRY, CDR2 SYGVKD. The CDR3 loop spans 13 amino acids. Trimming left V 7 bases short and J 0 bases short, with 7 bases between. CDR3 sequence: CAIKESSGNTIYF. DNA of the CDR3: TGTGCCATCAAGGAGAGCTCTGGAAACACCATATATTTT.